Below are 4 T cell receptor beta chains sequenced from a single sample in a study of shared clonotypes between healthy human individuals. Repertoires were generated with immunoSEQ multiplex PCR, while TCRdb's copy carries only in-frame clones and drops some. The sample yields more than 550,000 clones, about 90% seen once. Naivety among CD8 cells was defined by CD45RO negativity and positive CCR7 selection, thereby excluding terminally differentiated effector memory CD45RA+ cells. Sequencing input: naive CD8+ T cells sorted from blood. All receptors derive from a man aged 25 to 40 in good health.

The chain joins TRBV6-1 to TRBJ2-5, with D possibly TRBD1 on 5 matching bases. Between the trimmed V and J ends, which lost 7 bases and 4 bases, there was a span of 13 bases. Germline assignment: CDR1 MNHNS and CDR2 SASEGT. The CDR3 sequence is 13 residues long. The CDR3 sequence: CASKGNGRETQYF. CDR3 nucleotides: TGTGCCAGCAAGGGGAATGGTAGAGAGACCCAGTACTTC.

As to this clone: Other DNA sequences within the sample encode an identical CDR3. This chain uses TRBV28 with TRBJ2-2; weak D call: TRBD2 (5 bases). V lost 6 bases and J 4 bases, leaving 9 bases between the germline ends. The CDR3 contains 13 residues. CDR1 and CDR2 (germline): MDHEN, SYDVKM. This chain's CDR3 is CASSKGGTGELFF. The CDR3 bases are TGTGCCAGCAGCAAAGGAGGCACCGGGGAGCTGTTTTTT. Looking up the rest from reference TRBV28 and TRBJ2-2 gives the full variable domain: DVKVTQSSRYLVKRTGEKVFLECVQDMDHENMFWYRQDPGLGLRLIYFSYDVKMKEKGDIPEGYSVSREKKERFSLILESASTNQTSMYLCASSKGGTGELFFGEGSRLTVL.

The gene calls are TRBV27 and TRBJ1-2, with TRBD1 matching 9 bases. This CDR3 contains 16 residues. The trim removed 4 bases at V and 3 bases at J, leaving 9 bases unmatched. Germline values: CDR1 MNHEY, CDR2 SMNVEV (reference sequence). For the CDR3, the DNA is TGTGCCAGCAGTTCCCTAGGACAGGGGTACCACTATGGCTACACCTTC. Its translation is CASSSLGQGYHYGYTF.

The rearrangement uses TRBV30 and TRBJ2-7; D remains ambiguous. Trimming cost V 0 bases and J 3 bases, with 15 bases left between them. CDR3 length: 15 residues. CDR1 GTSNPN and CDR2 SVGIG come from the germline V gene (reference sequence). Here the CDR3 DNA reads TGTGCCTGGAGTGTCCTCCCTGGGATATACTACGAGCAGTACTTC. Its protein is CAWSVLPGIYYEQYF.